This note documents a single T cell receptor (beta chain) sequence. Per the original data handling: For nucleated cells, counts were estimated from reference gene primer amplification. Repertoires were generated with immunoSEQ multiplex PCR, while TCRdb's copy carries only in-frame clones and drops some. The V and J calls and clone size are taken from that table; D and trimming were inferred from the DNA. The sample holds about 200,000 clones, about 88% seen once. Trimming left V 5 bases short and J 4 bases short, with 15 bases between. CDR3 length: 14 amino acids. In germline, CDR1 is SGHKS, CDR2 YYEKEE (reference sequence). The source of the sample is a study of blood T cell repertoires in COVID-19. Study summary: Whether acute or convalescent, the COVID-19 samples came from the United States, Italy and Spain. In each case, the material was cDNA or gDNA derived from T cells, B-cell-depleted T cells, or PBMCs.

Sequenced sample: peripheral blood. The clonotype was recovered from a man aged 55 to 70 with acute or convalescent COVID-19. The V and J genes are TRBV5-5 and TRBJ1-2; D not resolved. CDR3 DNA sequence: TGTGCCAGCAGTTTTTCCCAGGATTTCTATGGCTACACCTTC. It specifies CASSFSQDFYGYTF.